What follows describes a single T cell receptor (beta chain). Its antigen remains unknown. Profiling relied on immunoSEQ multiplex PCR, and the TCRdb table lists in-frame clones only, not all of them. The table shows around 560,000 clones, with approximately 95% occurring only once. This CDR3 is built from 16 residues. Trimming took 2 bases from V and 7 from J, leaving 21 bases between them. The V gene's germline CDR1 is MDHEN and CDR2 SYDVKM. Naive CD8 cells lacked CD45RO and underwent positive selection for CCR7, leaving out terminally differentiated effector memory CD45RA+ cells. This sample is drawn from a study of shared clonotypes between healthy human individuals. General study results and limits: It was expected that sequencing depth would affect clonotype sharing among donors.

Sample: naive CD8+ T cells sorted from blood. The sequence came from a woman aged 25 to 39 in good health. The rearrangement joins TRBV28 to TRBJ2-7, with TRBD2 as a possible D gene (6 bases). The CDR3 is CASSLKIGGTSREQYF. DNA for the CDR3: TGTGCCAGCAGTTTAAAAATCGGAGGGACCTCTCGAGAGCAGTACTTC.